The next 20 T cell receptor beta chains were all read from a single sample in a study of blood T cell repertoires in COVID-19. Repertoires were generated with immunoSEQ multiplex PCR, while TCRdb's copy carries only in-frame clones and drops some. The sample contains around 200,000 clones, 85% to 90% of which appear only once. Sequenced sample: peripheral blood. Every receptor here comes from a man aged 60-69 years who had recovered from COVID-19.

The rearrangement links TRBV6-5 to TRBJ2-1; D is perhaps TRBD1 (6 bases). CDR1 is MNHEY, CDR2 SVGAGI, per germline. The germline V and J ends were trimmed by 8 bases and 4 bases, with 12 bases remaining between them. The CDR3 runs 13 residues. The CDR3 region is CASRPGTYNEQFF. The CDR3 region has the DNA TGTGCCAGCCGACCCGGGACATACAATGAGCAGTTCTTC.

The chain employs TRBV30 and TRBJ2-1; D is ambiguous. This CDR3 spans 12 amino acids. V was cut by 2 bases and J by 10 bases, with 12 bases left in between. Germline assignment: CDR1 GTSNPN and CDR2 SVGIG (reference sequence). Here the CDR3 DNA reads TGTGCCTGGAGTCAGACTTTCGGGGAGCAGTTCTTC. It translates to CAWSQTFGEQFF. Together with reference TRBV30 and TRBJ2-1, the CDR3 gives the full variable domain: SQTIHQWPATLVQPVGSPLSLECTVEGTSNPNLYWYRQAAGRGLQLLFYSVGIGQISSEVPQNLSASRPQDRQFILSSKKLLLSDSGFYLCAWSQTFGEQFFGPGTRLTVL.

The chain employs TRBV2 and TRBJ2-7, with TRBD2 matching over 7 bases. The CDR3 loop spans 11 amino acids. V lost 1 base, J lost 9 bases, and 0 bases stayed unmatched. Germline V gene data show CDR1 as SNHLY and CDR2 as FYNNEI. The CDR3 nucleotides are TGTGCCAGCAGTGAAGGGACTAGGCAGTACTTC. Residues: CASSEGTRQYF.

The chain combines TRBV27 with TRBJ2-3, with 8 bases fitting TRBD2. The CDR3 spans 15 residues. With V trimmed by 7 bases and J by 0 bases, 6 bases remained unmatched. Germline CDR1 reads MNHEY; CDR2 reads SMNVEV (reference sequence). The CDR3 nucleotides read TGTGCCAGCACAACGGGAGGGGGGAGCACAGATACGCAGTATTTT. It yields the protein CASTTGGGSTDTQYF.

This chain joins TRBV30 and TRBJ2-7; TRBD1 is a possible D gene (6 bases). Looked up from germline, CDR1 is GTSNPN and CDR2 is SVGIG (reference sequence). Trimming shortened V by 0 bases and J by 2 bases, and 8 bases separated the two germline ends. The CDR3 runs 13 residues. CDR3 region: CAWSVQGPYEQYF. The CDR3 DNA sequence: TGTGCCTGGAGTGTACAGGGACCCTACGAGCAGTACTTC. Variable domain in full (rest from reference TRBV30 and TRBJ2-7): SQTIHQWPATLVQPVGSPLSLECTVEGTSNPNLYWYRQAAGRGLQLLFYSVGIGQISSEVPQNLSASRPQDRQFILSSKKLLLSDSGFYLCAWSVQGPYEQYFGPGTRLTVT.

The genes are TRBV11-2 and TRBJ2-1; D gene unclear. V gave up 2 bases and J gave up 5 bases, with 7 bases separating them. The germline CDR1 and CDR2 sequences are SGHAT and FQNNGV. The CDR3 sequence is 13 residues long. CDR3 amino acids: CASSLLRNNEQFF. CDR3 bases: TGTGCCAGCAGCTTATTGCGGAACAATGAGCAGTTCTTC.

The chain uses TRBV6-5 and TRBJ2-3; possible D gene TRBD1, 7 bases. Germline V CDR1 and CDR2: MNHEY, SVGAGI. Trimming pared 6 bases from V and 6 bases from J, leaving 16 bases between. CDR3 length equals 14 residues. The CDR3 DNA follows: TGTGCCAGCAGCCCACGGGCAGGGGGGGATACGCAGTATTTT. Its translation: CASSPRAGGDTQYF.

The genes are TRBV24-1 and TRBJ1-2, with D hard to call. The CDR3 contains 11 residues. The germline CDR1 and CDR2 sequences are KGHDR and SFDVKD. With 8 bases removed from V and 1 base from J, the gap between germline ends came to 4 bases. CDR3: CATTGNYGYTF. CDR3 in DNA: TGTGCCACCACCGGTAACTATGGCTACACCTTC.

The chain carries TRBV7-9 and TRBJ2-7; TRBD2 matches 9 bases. This CDR3 has 15 amino acids. Per germline, CDR1 SEHNR and CDR2 FQNEAQ (reference sequence). V lost 1 base and J lost 2; bases outside the gene matches: 3. Written as DNA, the CDR3 is TGTGCCAGCAGCTTAGGGCTAGCGGGAACCTACGAGCAGTACTTC. The encoded protein is CASSLGLAGTYEQYF.

In this sample, this clone turned up once. The chain couples TRBV7-9 to TRBJ2-7; D may be TRBD2 (5 bases). Germline assignment: CDR1 SEHNR and CDR2 FQNEAQ (reference sequence). The ends were cut back, 4 bases at V and 7 bases at J, with 23 bases in the middle. The CDR3 contains 16 residues. CDR3 bases: TGTGCCAGCAGCTCCGACCTTCGGCTAGCCGGAGGAGAGCAGTACTTC. It encodes CASSSDLRLAGGEQYF.

This clone has a handful of counts. The chain recombines TRBV6-5 with TRBJ1-5; 10 bases map to TRBD1. The CDR3 length is 15 residues. V dropped 0 bases and J dropped 4; count of bases not matched to a gene: 0. The V gene's germline CDR1 is MNHEY and CDR2 SVGAGI. CDR3 region: CASSYSGQGNQPQHF. The CDR3 DNA follows: TGTGCCAGCAGTTACTCGGGACAGGGGAATCAGCCCCAGCATTTT.

The J gene is TRBJ2-3, the V gene TRBV11-3, with 9 bases identical to TRBD1. The germline V gene encodes CDR1 SGHNT and CDR2 YENEEA. The ends lost 5 bases at V and 2 bases at J; junction bases unmatched: 5. This CDR3 has 15 residues. Here the CDR3 DNA reads TGTGCCAGCAGCCCGGGGGACAGGGACACAGATACGCAGTATTTT. Translation gives CASSPGDRDTDTQYF.

This chain connects TRBV28 to TRBJ1-2, with 7 bases identical to TRBD1. The CDR3 spans 15 residues. Germline trimming cut 4 bases from V and 8 bases from J; bases unmatched to any gene: 13. Germline loops: CDR1 MDHEN, CDR2 SYDVKM. The CDR3 nucleotides read TGTGCCAGCAGTTACGACGGACAGGCGGTCGAAGGCTACACCTTC. As protein: CASSYDGQAVEGYTF.

The rearrangement uses TRBV2 and TRBJ2-1; 8 bases fit TRBD1. CDR3 length: 13 amino acids. Germline V gene lookup returns CDR1 SNHLY and CDR2 FYNNEI. Trimming at V came to 10 bases and at J to 6 bases, leaving 8 bases not matched to a gene. CDR3 nucleotide sequence: TGTGCCACCAGGGGGCCTCCTCGCAATGAGCAGTTCTTC. It translates to CATRGPPRNEQFF.

This clone was recorded once. The chain joins TRBV14 to TRBJ2-1, with 7 positions matching TRBD2. This CDR3 comprises 13 residues. Unmatched junction bases numbered 6, after V lost 3 bases and J lost 10 bases. Germline assignment: CDR1 SGHDN and CDR2 FVKESK. The CDR3 DNA is TGTGCCAGCAGCCAGGTAGGAGCGGGAGAGCAGTTCTTC. Amino acid sequence: CASSQVGAGEQFF.

As to this clone: A junction boundary mismatches the germline segment, possibly from a read error. The genes are TRBV4-1 and TRBJ2-1, with D possibly TRBD2 on 5 matching bases. This CDR3 spans 12 amino acids. The germline V gene encodes CDR1 MGHRA and CDR2 YSYEKL. DNA of the CDR3: TGCGCCAGCAGCCACTTAAGCGGTAGGCAGGTCTTC. As protein: CASSHLSGRQVF.

This clone has a count of ten or more. This chain links TRBV4-3 with TRBJ2-7; D is possibly TRBD1 (6 bases). The CDR3 consists of 15 residues. Germline assignment: CDR1 LGHNA and CDR2 YSLEER. Trimming removed 4 bases from V and 1 base from J, with 14 bases in between. In DNA form, the CDR3 reads TGCGCCAGCAGCCCGACGACAGGTCCTTCCTACGAGCAGTACTTC. As protein: CASSPTTGPSYEQYF.

The genes are TRBV5-6 and TRBJ2-5; 7 bases fit TRBD2. The ends lost 3 bases at V and 5 bases at J; junction bases unmatched: 13. Germline-derived CDR1 and CDR2 are SGHDT and YYEEEE. CDR3 length: 16 amino acids. The CDR3 loop reads CASSWGGTIGMETQYF. CDR3 sequence (DNA): TGTGCCAGCAGCTGGGGGGGGACTATCGGAATGGAGACCCAGTACTTC.

In its sample, this clone was seen a few times. V gene TRBV10-1 combines with J gene TRBJ2-1; TRBD2 aligns across 11 bases. The germline V gene encodes CDR1 WNHNN and CDR2 SYGVQD (reference sequence). After removal of 4 bases from V and 6 bases from J, the junction contained 8 bases not matched to a gene. CDR3 length: 16 residues. Here the CDR3 DNA reads TGCGCCAGCAGTGGGAAACCGGGACTAGCGGCCAATGAGCAGTTCTTC. This codes for CASSGKPGLAANEQFF.

The chain links TRBV29-1 to TRBJ1-1; 7 bases align to TRBD1. Looked up from germline, CDR1 is SQVTM and CDR2 is ANQGSEA. CDR3 length equals 13 residues. The V gene end was trimmed by 4 bases and the J gene end by 3 bases; junction bases not matched to a gene: 5. The CDR3, as DNA: TGCAGCGTTGGCGACAGGGTACACACTGAAGCTTTCTTT. Its translation is CSVGDRVHTEAFF.